Below, 29 T cell receptor beta chains from the same sample are listed, as sequenced in a study of blood T cell repertoires in COVID-19. TCRdb keeps only in-frame clones here, not all; method: immunoSEQ multiplex PCR. The sample holds 90,000 to 130,000 clones, roughly 88% seen once. The specimen sequenced was peripheral blood. These receptors came from a human donor in a cohort sampled during active COVID-19.

V gene TRBV7-9 combines with J gene TRBJ2-5, with a tentative D call TRBD1 (5 bases). CDR1 SEHNR and CDR2 FQNEAQ come from the germline V gene (reference sequence). V dropped 0 bases and J dropped 1 base, with 15 bases sitting between them. The CDR3 covers 17 residues. CDR3 loop: CASSLARGAGIQETQYF. The CDR3 nucleotides read TGTGCCAGCAGCTTAGCGCGCGGCGCAGGGATCCAAGAGACCCAGTACTTC. Combining the CDR3 with reference TRBV7-9 and TRBJ2-5 gives the whole variable domain DTGVSQNPRHKITKRGQNVTFRCDPISEHNRLYWYRQTLGQGPEFLTYFQNEAQLEKSRLLSDRFSAERPKGSFSTLEIQRTEQGDSAMYLCASSLARGAGIQETQYFGPGTRLLVL.

The J gene is TRBJ2-1, the V gene TRBV6-6, with D possibly matching TRBD1 (5 bases). The length of the CDR3 is 14 residues. Trimming left V 2 bases short and J 8 bases short, with 13 bases between. CDR1 and CDR2 (germline): MNHNY, SVGAGI (reference sequence). Here the CDR3 reads CASSYVDTFHEQFF. The DNA for the CDR3 is TGTGCCAGCAGTTACGTGGACACTTTCCATGAGCAGTTCTTC.

V usage is TRBV5-1 and J usage is TRBJ2-3, with 9 nucleotides matching TRBD2. The CDR3 runs to 14 residues. The V gene end was trimmed by 4 bases and the J gene end by 4 bases; junction bases not matched to a gene: 4. The V gene's germline CDR1 is SGHRS and CDR2 YFSETQ. The CDR3 spells CASSRGLAADTQYF. The DNA of the CDR3 is TGCGCCAGCAGCAGGGGACTAGCAGCAGATACGCAGTATTTT.

The rearrangement uses TRBV29-1 and TRBJ2-1, with TRBD2 matching over 10 bases. CDR1 is SQVTM, CDR2 ANQGSEA, per germline. This CDR3 is built from 14 residues. J was trimmed by 3 bases and V by 5 bases; bases with no gene match: 4. CDR3 DNA sequence: TGCAGCGTTCCAGCGGGGGGGTTCTACAATGAGCAGTTCTTC. Translated, it gives CSVPAGGFYNEQFF.

The chain joins TRBV7-3 to TRBJ2-1; the match to TRBD2 covers 12 bases. V lost 5 bases and J lost 7; bases outside the gene matches: 15. This CDR3 has 18 amino acids. CDR1 and CDR2 (germline): SGHTA, FQGTGA. The DNA of the CDR3 is TGTGCCAGCAGCCTCCCTAGCGGGGGGGTCCCGGAGAGGAATGAGCAGTTCTTC. This encodes CASSLPSGGVPERNEQFF.

The rearrangement joins TRBV11-2 to TRBJ2-1; 13 positions match TRBD2. The CDR3 totals 15 residues. Germline V gives CDR1 SGHAT, CDR2 FQNNGV. V lost 3 bases and J lost 4; bases outside the gene matches: 0. CDR3 DNA: TGTGCCAGCAGCTTGACTAGCGGGGGGTACAATGAGCAGTTCTTC. This codes for CASSLTSGGYNEQFF. The full variable domain, in which reference TRBV11-2 and TRBJ2-1 provide the parts outside the CDR3, is EAGVAQSPRYKIIEKRQSVAFWCNPISGHATLYWYQQILGQGPKLLIQFQNNGVVDDSQLPKDRFSAERLKGVDSTLKIQPAKLEDSAVYLCASSLTSGGYNEQFFGPGTRLTVL.

V gene TRBV7-6 combines with J gene TRBJ1-2; 10 nucleotides agree with TRBD1. The germline gives CDR1 SGHVS, CDR2 FNYEAQ. The CDR3 consists of 18 residues. The J segment lost 2 bases and the V segment lost 2 bases, leaving 11 bases of the junction unmatched. The CDR3, as DNA: TGTGCCAGCAGCTTACGGGCCGGGACAGGGGTAGAGAACTATGGCTACACCTTC. This translates into CASSLRAGTGVENYGYTF.

The rearrangement uses TRBV29-1 and TRBJ1-2; tentative D call: TRBD1 (5 bases). Looked up from germline, CDR1 is SQVTM and CDR2 is ANQGSEA. The V end was cut by 0 bases, the J end by 2 bases, with 7 bases between. The CDR3 has 13 residues. CDR3 protein: CSVEDRQNYGYTF. The CDR3 bases are TGCAGCGTTGAAGATCGACAGAACTATGGCTACACCTTC.

This rearrangement joins TRBV10-1 to TRBJ2-5; 7 bases agree with TRBD2. CDR3 length: 16 residues. Trimming at V came to 0 bases and at J to 5 bases, leaving 9 bases not matched to a gene. In germline, CDR1 is WNHNN, CDR2 SYGVQD (reference sequence). CDR3: CASSESLATSKETQYF. The CDR3 DNA reads TGCGCCAGCAGTGAGTCGTTGGCGACTAGCAAGGAGACCCAGTACTTC.

This clone was seen a handful of times. The rearrangement joins TRBV6-2 or TRBV6-3 to TRBJ1-5, with D perhaps matching TRBD1 (5 bases). CDR3 length: 15 amino acids. The V end was cut by 2 bases, the J end by 1 base, with 9 bases between. Germline V gene sequence: CDR1 MNHEY, CDR2 SVGEGT. The CDR3 spells CASSYDSRSNQPQHF. CDR3 nucleotide sequence: TGTGCCAGCAGTTACGACAGTCGAAGCAATCAGCCCCAGCATTTT.

Only a few counts were recorded for this clone. The sample contains more than one DNA sequence encoding this CDR3. This sequence joins TRBV19 and TRBJ1-5; D call uncertain. The CDR3 has 13 residues. Looked up from germline, CDR1 is LNHDA and CDR2 is SQIVND (reference sequence). The germline V and J ends were trimmed by 3 bases and 2 bases, with 5 bases remaining between them. DNA for the CDR3: TGTGCCAGTAGTATTATCGGCAATCAGCCCCAGCATTTT. It codes for CASSIIGNQPQHF.

J is TRBJ2-1 and V is TRBV4-1, with TRBD2 matching 9 bases. Germline-derived CDR1 and CDR2 are MGHRA and YSYEKL. Trimming at V came to 2 bases and at J to 2 bases, leaving 7 bases not matched to a gene. The CDR3 has 17 amino acids. DNA of the CDR3: TGCGCCAGCAGCCAACTGCCTAGCGGGGTCACCTACAATGAGCAGTTCTTC. It translates to CASSQLPSGVTYNEQFF.

The gene calls are TRBV28 and TRBJ1-5; 9 bases are shared with TRBD1. The V segment lost 6 bases and the J segment 6 bases; nucleotides outside the gene matches: 12. Germline V gene lookup returns CDR1 MDHEN and CDR2 SYDVKM. This CDR3 is 16 amino acids long. This CDR3 reads CASRAPGTGSSQPQHF. CDR3 bases: TGTGCCAGCAGGGCCCCGGGGACAGGGTCCAGTCAGCCCCAGCATTTT. Full variable domain (missing parts from reference TRBV28 and TRBJ1-5): DVKVTQSSRYLVKRTGEKVFLECVQDMDHENMFWYRQDPGLGLRLIYFSYDVKMKEKGDIPEGYSVSREKKERFSLILESASTNQTSMYLCASRAPGTGSSQPQHFGDGTRLSIL.

The rearrangement uses TRBV5-1 and TRBJ2-5; 10 nucleotides agree with TRBD2. Germline CDR1 is SGHRS and CDR2 is YFSETQ. The CDR3 runs 16 residues. The trim removed 4 bases at V and 1 base at J, leaving 7 bases unmatched. The CDR3 bases are TGCGCCAGCAGCGAGGATTGGACTAGCGGCCAAGAGACCCAGTACTTC. Encoded protein: CASSEDWTSGQETQYF.

The gene calls are TRBV29-1 and TRBJ1-1; D perhaps matches TRBD1 (6 bases). V dropped 7 bases and J dropped 1 base, with 10 bases sitting between them. This CDR3 contains 12 residues. Germline lookup yields CDR1 SQVTM and CDR2 ANQGSEA. The CDR3 sequence is CSGGQTNTEAFF. DNA for the CDR3: TGCAGCGGTGGACAGACGAACACTGAAGCTTTCTTT.

In DNA form, the CDR3 reads TGTGCCAGCAGCTCGGGACTAGGAGGCGATGAGCAGTTCTTC. This codes for CASSSGLGGDEQFF. The genes are TRBV5-4 and TRBJ2-1, with 8 bases aligning to TRBD2. The length of the CDR3 is 14 residues. CDR1 is SGHNT, CDR2 YYREEE, per germline (reference sequence). V lost 3 bases and J lost 8; bases outside the gene matches: 7.

In this sample, this clone turned up a few times. The chain employs TRBV28 and TRBJ1-6, with unresolved D. Trimming pared 6 bases from V and 9 bases from J, leaving 21 bases between. Germline CDR1 is MDHEN and CDR2 is SYDVKM. CDR3 size: 16 residues. CDR3 sequence reads: CASSRYAALSSSPLHF. CDR3 sequence (DNA): TGTGCCAGCAGCCGGTATGCGGCATTAAGTAGTTCACCCCTCCACTTT.

This chain uses TRBV3-1 (or the pseudogene TRBV3-2) with TRBJ2-3, with a weak D call TRBD2 (6 bases). This CDR3 is built from 19 residues. Trimming removed 0 bases from V and 0 bases from J, with 19 bases in between. The germline gives CDR1 LGHDT, CDR2 YNNKEL (reference sequence). For the CDR3, the DNA is TGTGCCAGCAGCCAAGACTACCCCGGGACTCCCGCTAGCACAGATACGCAGTATTTT. Amino acid sequence: CASSQDYPGTPASTDTQYF.

The DNA of the CDR3 is TGTGCCAGCAGCGGCCCCGGGCGGGGAGGGAGCACAGATACGCAGTATTTT. Protein product: CASSGPGRGGSTDTQYF. The chain combines TRBV7-6 with TRBJ2-3; 7 bases fit TRBD2. This CDR3 contains 17 residues. Germline lookup yields CDR1 SGHVS and CDR2 FNYEAQ. Unmatched junction bases numbered 11, after V lost 5 bases and J lost 0 bases.

The chain employs TRBV9 and TRBJ2-1; 8 bases align to TRBD1. This CDR3 region has 15 residues. The V and J ends lost 7 bases and 6 bases, in that order; junction bases with no gene match: 12. Germline values: CDR1 SGDLS, CDR2 YYNGEE. CDR3 sequence reads: CASSLDRGRVNEQFF. CDR3 bases: TGTGCCAGCTCCCTCGACAGGGGACGAGTCAATGAGCAGTTCTTC.

The J gene is TRBJ2-7, the V gene TRBV5-1; D not certain. V gave up 2 bases and J gave up 6 bases, with 9 bases separating them. The CDR3 covers 12 residues. Germline CDR1 reads SGHRS; CDR2 reads YFSETQ. Written as DNA, the CDR3 is TGCGCCAGCAGCTTAACCGAGGCCGAGCAGTACTTC. It specifies CASSLTEAEQYF.

The chain uses TRBV3-1 (or the pseudogene TRBV3-2) and TRBJ2-2; 8 bases line up with TRBD1. Per germline, CDR1 LGHDT and CDR2 YNNKEL (reference sequence). The trim removed 8 bases at V and 2 bases at J, leaving 7 bases unmatched. The CDR3 runs 15 residues. This CDR3 reads CASGGTGANTGELFF. In DNA form, the CDR3 reads TGTGCCAGCGGCGGGACAGGAGCTAACACCGGGGAGCTGTTTTTT.

The V gene is TRBV18, the J gene TRBJ2-4; possibly TRBD2 for D (6 bases). V lost 0 bases and J lost 5, with 14 bases in between. The CDR3 loop spans 16 amino acids. Germline V gene sequence: CDR1 KGHSH, CDR2 LQKENI. The DNA for the CDR3 is TGTGCCAGCTCACCACCAAGGAGGGGCCCGGAAAACATTCAGTACTTC. Translating it yields CASSPPRRGPENIQYF.

The rearrangement uses TRBV6-1 and TRBJ1-1, with D possibly being TRBD1 (6 bases). The CDR3 covers 14 residues. V gave up 2 bases and J gave up 1 base, with 8 bases separating them. Germline CDR1 and CDR2: MNHNS and SASEGT. This CDR3 is CASSEMGANTEAFF. In nucleotides, the CDR3 is TGTGCCAGCAGTGAAATGGGGGCGAACACTGAAGCTTTCTTT.

This clone has only one observation. The chain carries TRBV27 and TRBJ2-1, with 11 bases identical to TRBD2. Germline CDR1 and CDR2: MNHEY and SMNVEV (reference sequence). Losses at the gene ends were 7 bases for V and 7 bases for J; bases not matched to a gene: 3. The CDR3 loop spans 13 amino acids. The CDR3 reads CASTRLAGNEQFF. CDR3 in DNA: TGTGCCAGCACCCGACTAGCGGGGAATGAGCAGTTCTTC.

J is TRBJ1-6 and V is TRBV4-1, with D possibly TRBD1 on 6 matching bases. V lost 1 base and J 6 bases, leaving 19 bases between the germline ends. The germline V gene has CDR1 MGHRA and CDR2 YSYEKL. This CDR3 is built from 18 residues. The CDR3 DNA reads TGCGCCAGCAGCCAAGTCGGCGGGGGGACACCCTCTAATTCACCCCTCCACTTT. This codes for CASSQVGGGTPSNSPLHF.

The gene calls are TRBV7-8 and TRBJ1-3; D gene uncertain. V dropped 5 bases and J dropped 4 bases, with 6 bases sitting between them. Germline CDR1 reads SGHVS; CDR2 reads FQNEAQ. This CDR3 spans 12 amino acids. The CDR3 region is CASSREGNTIYF. The CDR3 nucleotides are TGTGCCAGCAGCCGGGAGGGAAACACCATATATTTT.

V gene TRBV2 combines with J gene TRBJ1-2, with a tentative D call TRBD1 (6 bases). The germline CDR1 and CDR2 sequences are SNHLY and FYNNEI. With 6 bases removed from V and 6 bases from J, the gap between germline ends came to 11 bases. The CDR3 runs 12 residues. The CDR3 protein is CASRLQGNGYTF. The CDR3 region has the DNA TGTGCCAGCAGACTACAGGGTAATGGCTACACCTTC.

J is TRBJ2-2 and V is TRBV5-6; 8 positions match TRBD2. CDR1 is SGHDT, CDR2 YYEEEE, per germline. The trim removed 2 bases at V and 4 bases at J, leaving 4 bases unmatched. There are 15 residues in the CDR3. The CDR3 nucleotides read TGTGCCAGCAGCTTCTCGGGAGGGGGCACCGGGGAGCTGTTTTTT. Amino acid sequence: CASSFSGGGTGELFF.